A single sample is the source of the 22 T cell receptor beta chains below, sequenced in a study of blood T cell repertoires in COVID-19 (dated by TCRdb to 2019 to 2021). The library was prepared using the immunoSEQ multiplex PCR assay. TCRdb took over this immuneACCESS table, retaining in-frame rearrangements with V and J assigned. Such tables are incomplete; in checked studies, under half of the missing clones stem from an unresolved V gene, and the remainder is unexplained. The sample table shows 70,000 or so clones, and around 88% are seen once. The ten top clones hold just under 0.6% of the sample. Sequenced material: peripheral blood. The receptors shown here come from a man in his sixties with acute or convalescent COVID-19.

V gene TRBV18 combines with J gene TRBJ2-4; D might be TRBD1 (6 bases). V lost 3 bases, J lost 3 bases, and 18 bases lay in between. Germline values: CDR1 KGHSH, CDR2 LQKENI. The CDR3 runs 17 residues. The CDR3 loop is CASSPEHGGLDKNIQYF. The CDR3 DNA follows: TGTGCCAGCTCACCTGAGCATGGGGGCCTGGACAAAAACATTCAGTACTTC. Complete variable domain (other parts from reference TRBV18 and TRBJ2-4): NAGVMQNPRHLVRRRGQEARLRCSPMKGHSHVYWYRQLPEEGLKFMVYLQKENIIDESGMPKERFSAEFPKEGPSILRIQQVVRGDSAAYFCASSPEHGGLDKNIQYFGAGTRLSVL.

The J gene is TRBJ2-5, the V gene TRBV21-1; the listed D gene, TRBD2, was not tested against the DNA. TRBV21-1 is assigned pseudogene status. The CDR3 spans 16 residues. CDR3 sequence: CASSKKRGEGKGTQYF. The CDR3 DNA sequence: TGTGCCAGCAGCAAAAAAAGGGGGGAGGGCAAGGGGACCCAGTACTTC.

This clone was observed a handful of times. The chain couples TRBV5-6 to TRBJ2-7, with D possibly being TRBD1 (6 bases). Germline V gives CDR1 SGHDT, CDR2 YYEEEE. V lost 4 bases to trimming and J lost 7 bases, with 24 bases between them. The CDR3 runs 16 residues. Here the CDR3 DNA reads TGTGCCAGCAGCCCAATAGAAGGGGGTGGGCTGAGTGAGCAGTACTTC. It yields the protein CASSPIEGGGLSEQYF.

The V gene is TRBV6-5, the J gene TRBJ1-3; no clear D gene. The germline V and J ends were trimmed by 0 bases and 8 bases, with 11 bases remaining between them. This CDR3 has 14 residues. Germline CDR1 and CDR2: MNHEY and SVGAGI. CDR3 nucleotides: TGTGCCAGCAGTTACTCTGTCCTTGCAGACACCATATATTTT. Its protein product is CASSYSVLADTIYF.

V is TRBV6-5 and J is TRBJ1-4; D not resolved. The CDR3 has 10 residues. Deletions cut 6 bases from V and 6 bases from J, with 2 bases between. Germline V gives CDR1 MNHEY, CDR2 SVGAGI. The CDR3 sequence is CASSDEKLFF. DNA for the CDR3: TGTGCCAGCAGCGATGAAAAACTGTTTTTT.

The chain employs TRBV24-1 and TRBJ2-3; a weak D match, TRBD1 (6 bases). The CDR3 totals 12 residues. The V end was cut by 10 bases, the J end by 0 bases, with 7 bases between. CDR1 and CDR2 from the germline V gene are KGHDR and SFDVKD. The CDR3 bases are TGTGCCACAGGACAGAGCACAGATACGCAGTATTTT. Its translation: CATGQSTDTQYF.

V gene TRBV5-4 combines with J gene TRBJ2-1, with D tentatively TRBD1 (5 bases). V lost 2 bases, J lost 6 bases, and 9 bases lay in between. Looked up from germline, CDR1 is SGHNT and CDR2 is YYREEE (reference sequence). This CDR3 comprises 13 residues. The CDR3 DNA reads TGTGCCAGCAGCTTTAGGGGTTCCAATGAGCAGTTCTTC. Translation gives CASSFRGSNEQFF.

This chain uses TRBV5-8 with TRBJ1-2, with 7 positions matching TRBD1. The CDR3 spans 14 residues. The V and J ends lost 2 bases and 8 bases, in that order; junction bases with no gene match: 9. Germline V gene sequence: CDR1 SGHTS, CDR2 YDEGEE. CDR3 sequence (DNA): TGTGCCAGCAGCTTCTTGCCAGGGGGTGGAGGCTACACCTTC. Its translation: CASSFLPGGGGYTF. Based on the CDR3 plus reference TRBV5-8 and TRBJ1-2, the full variable domain is EAGVTQSPTHLIKTRGQQATLRCSPISGHTSVYWYQQALGLGLQFLLWYDEGEERNRGNFPPRFSGRQFPNYSSELNVNALELEDSALYLCASSFLPGGGGYTFGSGTRLTVV.

The chain joins TRBV5-1 to TRBJ2-1; 9 bases agree with TRBD2. V dropped 4 bases and J dropped 7; count of bases not matched to a gene: 15. Germline lookup yields CDR1 SGHRS and CDR2 YFSETQ. The CDR3 has 17 amino acids. The CDR3 spells CASSPSFSGGPENEQFF. In nucleotides, the CDR3 is TGCGCCAGCAGCCCCTCCTTTAGCGGGGGCCCAGAGAATGAGCAGTTCTTC.

This chain connects TRBV19 to TRBJ2-3; 7 positions agree with TRBD2. V gave up 7 bases and J gave up 1 base; unmatched junction bases: 2. CDR3 length equals 13 residues. Germline assignment: CDR1 LNHDA and CDR2 SQIVND (reference sequence). The CDR3 region has the DNA TGTGCCAGTACTCGGGGGGGCACAGATACGCAGTATTTT. It translates to CASTRGGTDTQYF.

This chain uses TRBV5-6 with TRBJ1-4; tentative D call: TRBD1 (6 bases). The CDR3 is 16 amino acids. The germline CDR1 and CDR2 sequences are SGHDT and YYEEEE. V was trimmed by 4 bases and J by 0 bases, leaving 13 bases between them. The CDR3 loop is CASSLTGIATNEKLFF. The CDR3 region has the DNA TGTGCCAGCAGCCTTACAGGGATAGCAACTAATGAAAAACTGTTTTTT.

The J gene is TRBJ2-7, the V gene TRBV12-3 or TRBV12-4, with 10 bases aligning to TRBD1. V lost 5 bases to trimming and J lost 4 bases; unmatched junction nucleotides: 2. The CDR3 totals 13 residues. CDR3: CASSLGQGYEQYF. CDR3 bases: TGTGCCAGCAGTCTGGGACAGGGGTACGAGCAGTACTTC.

The chain carries TRBV19 and TRBJ2-3; TRBD1 matches at 9 bases. This CDR3 is built from 16 residues. In germline, CDR1 is LNHDA, CDR2 SQIVND (reference sequence). Unmatched junction bases numbered 6, after V lost 3 bases and J lost 2 bases. In DNA, the CDR3 is TGTGCCAGTAGTATGTACGGACAGGGGACCACAGATACGCAGTATTTT. It encodes CASSMYGQGTTDTQYF.

The chain is built from TRBV14 and TRBJ1-1, with 8 nucleotides matching TRBD1. Looked up from germline, CDR1 is SGHDN and CDR2 is FVKESK. This CDR3 has 15 amino acids. V gave up 4 bases and J gave up 5 bases; unmatched junction bases: 9. CDR3 sequence (DNA): TGTGCCAGCAGCCTAATCGACAGGGGCAGGACTGAAGCTTTCTTT. The encoded protein is CASSLIDRGRTEAFF. Variable domain in full (rest from reference TRBV14 and TRBJ1-1): EAGVTQFPSHSVIEKGQTVTLRCDPISGHDNLYWYRRVMGKEIKFLLHFVKESKQDESGMPNNRFLAERTGGTYSTLKVQPAELEDSGVYFCASSLIDRGRTEAFFGQGTRLTVV.

The rearrangement joins TRBV24-1 to TRBJ1-5, with 9 bases identical to TRBD1. The V gene's germline CDR1 is KGHDR and CDR2 SFDVKD. CDR3 length equals 16 residues. J was trimmed by 6 bases and V by 3 bases; bases with no gene match: 8. For the CDR3, the DNA is TGTGCCACCAGTGATACCCGGACAGGGGACAGTCAGCCCCAGCATTTT. Amino acid sequence: CATSDTRTGDSQPQHF.

The CDR3 reads CASSRGQTYEQYF. The CDR3 nucleotides read TGTGCCAGTAGTAGGGGACAGACCTACGAGCAGTACTTC. The chain recombines TRBV19 with TRBJ2-7; 7 nucleotides agree with TRBD1. The CDR3 loop spans 13 amino acids. Per germline, CDR1 LNHDA and CDR2 SQIVND (reference sequence). V lost 4 bases, J lost 2 bases, and 2 bases stayed unmatched.

The genes are TRBV10-2 and TRBJ2-5; D possibly corresponds to TRBD2 (6 bases). V was cut by 2 bases and J by 5 bases, with 9 bases left in between. Per germline, CDR1 WSHSY and CDR2 SAAADI. There are 13 residues in the CDR3. CDR3 in DNA: TGCGCCAGCAGTGAGGCGGGGTTGGAGACCCAGTACTTC. It translates to CASSEAGLETQYF.

The chain joins TRBV6-5 to TRBJ2-3; TRBD2 matches 8 bases. Germline loops: CDR1 MNHEY, CDR2 SVGAGI. V shed 7 bases, J shed 3 bases, and the junction held 3 bases outside the gene matches. The CDR3 has 13 amino acids. The CDR3, as DNA: TGTGCCAGCAAACCGGGGGGGACAGATACGCAGTATTTT. This encodes CASKPGGTDTQYF.

For the CDR3, the DNA is TGCGCCAGCAGCCTACAATCGACAGGGGTGGTGGACTATGGCTACACCTTC. Its protein product is CASSLQSTGVVDYGYTF. The V and J genes are TRBV5-1 and TRBJ1-2; 8 bases are shared with TRBD1. The CDR3 is made up of 17 amino acids. The V segment lost 4 bases and the J segment 3 bases; nucleotides outside the gene matches: 14. The germline V gene encodes CDR1 SGHRS and CDR2 YFSETQ.

The genes are TRBV5-1 and TRBJ1-4, with D possibly being TRBD1 (6 bases). With 4 bases removed from V and 3 bases from J, the gap between germline ends came to 13 bases. The V gene's germline CDR1 is SGHRS and CDR2 YFSETQ. CDR3 length: 15 residues. In nucleotides, the CDR3 is TGCGCCAGCAGCCCCCAGGGGTTATCTAATGAAAAACTGTTTTTT. Protein: CASSPQGLSNEKLFF.

The chain has TRBV7-2 and TRBJ1-1, with D perhaps matching TRBD1 (5 bases). CDR3 length equals 13 residues. Looked up from germline, CDR1 is SGHTA and CDR2 is FQGNSA. V lost 7 bases and J lost 0, with 9 bases in between. The CDR3 nucleotides read TGTGCCAGCAACAACAGGTTGAACACTGAAGCTTTCTTT. This sequence encodes CASNNRLNTEAFF.

This chain uses TRBV5-4 with TRBJ2-1; possibly TRBD1 for D (5 bases). This CDR3 contains 13 residues. In germline, CDR1 is SGHNT, CDR2 YYREEE (reference sequence). V was pared by 7 bases and J by 7 bases, with 15 bases between. The CDR3 DNA sequence: TGTGCCAGCCAACGGACACGTACAAATGAGCAGTTCTTC. It is translated as CASQRTRTNEQFF.